This T cell receptor (beta chain) was recorded in a study of cytomegalovirus exposure and HLA in healthy donors (dated by TCRdb to 2016 to 2017). Broadly, across the study: According to an earlier analysis of several hundred of the donors, about 180 million T cells yielded 95 million to 140 million unique TCR beta sequences and more than 250 Gb of sequence data. Donor age, sex, ethnicity and CMV serostatus were compiled together with the repertoire data. Typing coverage differed by locus: A, B, C, DRB1 and DQB1 were typed in roughly 620-630 donors, DQA1 in roughly 510, DPA1 in roughly 590, and DPB1 in 472. Roughly 5 DR-DQ haplotypes were handled as single units for association and clustering, since linkage in the cohort was strong. Using immunosequencing, the study profiled T cell repertoires from 500 to 800 subjects and related those repertoires to cytomegalovirus serostatus. High-throughput TCR immunosequencing, statistical association of individual TCRs with disease status, and machine learning were combined to predict cytomegalovirus infection status. A later analysis re-analyzed previously published TCR beta repertoires from approximately 670 donors and added high-resolution HLA genotyping to study TCR occurrence patterns. Among 350 to 400 genotyped donors of the cohort, an average of roughly 240,000 unique TCR beta nucleotide sequences were sequenced per donor, roughly a sixth of them non-productive. An earlier analysis of 500 to 650 of the donors applied high-throughput TCR beta sequencing to assess whether each TCR beta V gene segment acted as functional or pseudogenic. Both class I and class II loci were covered by HLA typing, at four-digit resolution. Rather than drawing on any new phenotypic data, the later analysis identified candidate immune exposures from TCR beta sequences and the way those sequences occurred across donors. In addition to the first cohort of roughly 700 subjects, a separate validation cohort of about 120 different subjects was used. In a later genetic analysis, genome-wide SNP genotypes for about three fifths of the roughly 670 donors were used, and that subset was treated as a discovery cohort. The study was designed to test whether signatures of past pathogen exposure could be identified by cataloging public T cell receptors. Roughly 300 gigabases of sequencing data and 70 million to 85 million unique TCR sequences were included in an early release covering several hundred HLA-typed donors. All discovery cohort repertoires had been generated using a single sequencing platform. The genetic ancestry cluster associated with self-reported Caucasian donors included roughly 84% of the roughly 410 genotyped donors. Summary of the overall study and its limitations: Several of the top co-occurrence clusters appeared to be linked to parvovirus B19, influenza, CMV and Epstein-Barr virus, according to a later analysis. Across donors, most TCR sequences were observed very rarely, whereas some public TCRs were present in many individuals. Presence/absence analyses assumed roughly uniform sequencing depth across donors, an assumption that may not hold. The sequencing pipeline was judged likely to have produced a cluster of highly shared sequence variants as a technical artifact. In a later analysis, HLA-associated TCR beta chains showed more clonal expansion and lower generation probabilities than non-associated chains that were equally common. In a later genetic analysis, a missense DCLRE1C variant was associated with V-gene and J-gene trimming of TCR beta chains, and the association was replicated in an independent cohort. In an earlier analysis of 587 of the donors, most TCR beta V segments were observed in productive rearrangements about 90% or about 30% of the time, broadly matching IMGT annotations. Only TCR beta chains were sequenced in this cohort, and the absence of alpha or paired-chain data limited detectable features. The earlier analysis of a few hundred of the donors excluded approximately 15 rarely observed V segments, including chromosome 9 orphons, because counts were too low. For the cohort, immune exposure information was limited to CMV serostatus. The authors suggested that the approach could potentially be generalized to other disease states and immunological phenotypes. The 87-base-pair reads could not distinguish some IMGT-functional V segments, including TRBV6-2 and TRBV6-3, so those segments were excluded. A later analysis found that TCR association rates varied across HLA loci, with DRB1 alleles showing the most associated TCRs and HLA-C alleles the fewest. A total of 164 TCR beta chains were listed by the study as associated with cytomegalovirus. Correlated functional status among segregating V segments might be attributable to linkage disequilibrium, but an unknown experimental factor could not be ruled out. A later analysis associated roughly 17,000 TCR beta sequences with specific HLA alleles at a false discovery rate of 0.05. A few of the identified cytomegalovirus-associated TCR beta chains were confirmed in vitro to be specific for cytomegalovirus antigens. A further reported finding was that TCR beta sequences accurately predicted the HLA-A and HLA-B alleles for most subjects in the first cohort. HLA typing was unavailable for some donors at each locus, so association tests used only the typed subset. When HLA alleles, especially DR and DQ, strongly co-occurred, TCR associations were difficult to assign to individual alleles. The classifier was reported to diagnose cytomegalovirus status with high specificity and sensitivity in both the original cohort and the validation cohort. A later analysis found that most CMV-associated TCR beta chains appeared HLA-restricted, with HLA associations seemingly driven largely by CMV exposure. A later genetic analysis reported fewer N-insertions in productive TCRs among donors in an Asian-associated ancestry cluster than the roughly 700-donor mean.

The cohort comprised 710 or so healthy bone marrow donors. Cohort members were all nominally healthy when sampled, although unrecorded immune exposures were likely present. The donor tested CMV seropositive, placing the donor among the roughly 300 seropositive members of the cohort. A peripheral blood sample was provided by each donor, and peripheral blood mononuclear cells were used for TCR beta sequencing. Genomic DNA was extracted from the blood cell samples with the Qiagen DNeasy Blood Extraction Kit. CDR1 and CDR2 (GTSNPN, SVGIG) derive from the germline V gene (reference sequence). V loses 4 bases at its end and J loses 4 bases; junction bases beyond the gene matches: 5. The CDR3 runs 14 residues from the cysteine to the phenylalanine. Only the CDR3 DNA stays, 42 bases, in frame from base 1. Receptor libraries were prepared by the immunoSEQ multiplex PCR assay. For the multiplex PCR, a mixture combining 60 forward primers for TCR Vbeta segments and 13 reverse primers for TCR Jbeta segments was used. Amplification of the CDR3 region of rearranged TCR beta genes was performed with a multiplex PCR assay on genomic DNA. Amplified TCR beta libraries were sequenced as 87-base-pair reads on the Illumina HiSeq System. As for the authors' bioinformatics: Across the 500 to 700 repertoires, a later analysis counted 60 million to 90 million unique TCR beta chains, some 11 million of which were shared by at least two donors. Raw reads were error-corrected and collapsed into unique sequences by a nearest-neighbor algorithm in which closely related sequences were merged to remove PCR and sequencing errors. Alignment of CDR3 sequences to IMGT reference sequences was used to assign V, D and J gene segments. For a sequence to be retained, a match of at least six nucleotides was required to both a V gene segment and a J gene segment. Rearrangements were called productive when the CDR3 lacked stop codons and stayed in frame with V and J; all others were non-productive. Following IMGT convention, CDR3 was defined as the stretch from the second conserved V-encoded cysteine to the conserved J-encoded phenylalanine. In an earlier analysis of more than 550 of the donors, sequences lacking an unambiguous match to a single V gene segment were excluded. An earlier analysis of a few hundred of the donors classified V segments as functional when productive rearrangements were above 56.7% and as segregating when the standard deviation between donors was above 5%. A statistical classification framework was developed to diagnose cytomegalovirus status using the catalog of TCR beta chain sequences. V and J gene assignment, in a later analysis, came from comparing TCR nucleotide sequences with IMGT/GENE-DB human TR gene sequences. Using the TCRdist pipeline, a later analysis assigned CDR3 sequences along with most-parsimonious VDJ recombination scenarios. In a later analysis, each TCR beta chain was defined by its CDR3 amino acid sequence together with its V-gene family, and reads lacking a unique V-gene family were excluded. To address suspected cross-contamination and a sequencing artifact, a later analysis removed a few hundred highly shared, low-generation-probability nucleotide sequences. In a later analysis, a clonal expansion index for each public chain was calculated from normalized within-repertoire ranks of inferred template counts. A later analysis computed generation probabilities with a VDJ recombination model fitted to out-of-frame rearrangements, and checked the results against IGoR. A later analysis scored TCR-TCR, TCR-HLA and TCR-CMV co-occurrence with hypergeometric tests, applying a repertoire-size bias correction to TCR pairs. A later analysis estimated false discovery rates by permuting HLA or CMV assignments 20 times. In a later analysis, co-occurring TCRs were grouped using DBSCAN, with TCRdist sequence similarity added in when clustering inside HLA-allele-positive subsets. For co-occurrence clustering, repertoires with fewer than 30,000 or more than 120,000 public chains were excluded, along with roughly 5 repertoires with anomalous nucleotide sharing. Imported from immuneACCESS, the table was reduced by TCRdb to in-frame sequences with V and J called. These copies leave out some clones; in studies compared against another copy, an unresolved V gene accounts for under half, and the cause of the remainder is not known. The DNA was the basis for D and trimming; V, J and clone size are from that table. The sample data list about 200,000 clones, and approximately 78% of these were observed just once. Approximately 6.5% of the sample is in the top ten clones.

This clone was recorded a few times. There is no known antigen for this receptor. No base quality values were provided; no much bigger clone lies one nucleotide off. The chain joins TRBV30 to TRBJ2-2; TRBD1 matches 8 bases in the middle. The clonotype originates from a woman between 45 and 65 years old in good health and CMV-seropositive. Sequencing was performed on PBMCs. The DNA reads TGTGCCTGGACTGGACAGGGTTTCACCGGGGAGCTGTTTTTT. Its protein is CAWTGQGFTGELFF. Supplemented by the reference TRBV30 and TRBJ2-2 proteins around the CDR3, the complete variable domain is SQTIHQWPATLVQPVGSPLSLECTVEGTSNPNLYWYRQAAGRGLQLLFYSVGIGQISSEVPQNLSASRPQDRQFILSSKKLLLSDSGFYLCAWTGQGFTGELFFGEGSRLTVL.